The 25 T cell receptor beta chains below all came from one sample that was sequenced in a study of blood T cell repertoires in COVID-19. Clones were sequenced by immunoSEQ multiplex PCR, and TCRdb holds only the in-frame ones, with some missing. Here the sample spans 160,000 or so clones, 78% being singletons. What was sequenced was peripheral blood. The receptors were sampled from an elderly woman with acute or convalescent COVID-19.

This clone was seen only a few times. The chain recombines TRBV2 with TRBJ1-5; no clear D. The CDR3 spans 15 residues. Germline V CDR1 and CDR2: SNHLY, FYNNEI. The V end lost 0 bases, the J end lost 1 base, and 7 bases lay between the germline ends. This chain's CDR3 is CASSEARGSNQPQHF. In DNA form, the CDR3 reads TGTGCCAGCAGTGAAGCACGAGGAAGCAATCAGCCCCAGCATTTT.

This chain joins TRBV30 and TRBJ1-2; TRBD1 agrees at 9 bases. V was pared by 3 bases and J by 10 bases, with 9 bases of the junction left unmatched. CDR3 length equals 13 residues. The germline V gene has CDR1 GTSNPN and CDR2 SVGIG (reference sequence). CDR3 bases: TGTGCCTGGAGCGAAGGACAGGGGTCCTTCTACACCTTC. Translation gives CAWSEGQGSFYTF.

The chain combines TRBV29-1 with TRBJ1-2, with a tentative D call TRBD1 (6 bases). Germline V gene lookup returns CDR1 SQVTM and CDR2 ANQGSEA. The V gene lost 4 bases and the J gene lost 3 bases, with 9 bases spanning the gap. This CDR3 has 12 residues. In DNA form, the CDR3 reads TGCAGCGTTGGTGCAGGGGACTATGGCTACACCTTC. Protein sequence: CSVGAGDYGYTF.

The rearrangement links TRBV5-5 to TRBJ1-1, with 9 bases identical to TRBD1. This CDR3 has 15 amino acids. V lost 3 bases and J lost 3; bases outside the gene matches: 6. Germline V gives CDR1 SGHKS, CDR2 YYEKEE (reference sequence). The CDR3 coding sequence is TGTGCCAGCAGCTGGGTGGGACAGGGCGACACTGAAGCTTTCTTT. Residues: CASSWVGQGDTEAFF.

This sequence joins TRBV27 and TRBJ1-1; no definite D call. Trimming took 1 base from V and 1 from J, leaving 4 bases between them. Germline CDR1 and CDR2: MNHEY and SMNVEV (reference sequence). The CDR3 has 13 amino acids. CDR3 in DNA: TGTGCCAGCAGTTTATGGAGGAACACTGAAGCTTTCTTT. Protein product: CASSLWRNTEAFF.

This chain links TRBV21-1 with TRBJ2-7; the table's TRBD1 call for D was not verified on the DNA. TRBV21-1 is given as a pseudogene. The CDR3 length is 14 residues. The CDR3 loop is CASSKRTGSNEQYF. The DNA for the CDR3 is TGTGCCAGCAGCAAACGAACAGGGAGCAACGAGCAGTACTTC.

This clone has a handful of counts. This chain links TRBV4-1 with TRBJ2-7; 9 nucleotides line up with TRBD2. Germline loops: CDR1 MGHRA, CDR2 YSYEKL. The CDR3 is made up of 15 amino acids. The V gene end was trimmed by 1 base and the J gene end by 3 bases; junction bases not matched to a gene: 4. The CDR3 loop reads CASSQGRGGFYEQYF. CDR3 nucleotide sequence: TGCGCCAGCAGCCAAGGGCGGGGGGGCTTCTACGAGCAGTACTTC.

This CDR3 is CASSLRGTGYEQYF. The CDR3, as DNA: TGTGCCAGCAGTTTACGTGGAACAGGGTACGAGCAGTACTTC. The chain links TRBV27 to TRBJ2-7; tentatively, D is TRBD1 (6 bases). The CDR3 runs 14 residues. Per germline, CDR1 MNHEY and CDR2 SMNVEV (reference sequence). Trimming left V 2 bases short and J 4 bases short, with 12 bases between.

V gene TRBV5-1 combines with J gene TRBJ2-5, with 11 bases identical to TRBD1. The V and J ends lost 4 bases and 2 bases, in that order; junction bases with no gene match: 7. The length of the CDR3 is 16 residues. Germline V gene data show CDR1 as SGHRS and CDR2 as YFSETQ. Here the CDR3 reads CASSGGTGGRQETQYF. CDR3 coding DNA: TGCGCCAGCAGCGGCGGGACAGGGGGACGGCAAGAGACCCAGTACTTC.

This chain links TRBV6-5 with TRBJ1-5; D remains ambiguous. Deletions cut 4 bases from V and 7 bases from J, with 8 bases between. There are 12 residues in the CDR3. CDR1 is MNHEY, CDR2 SVGAGI, per germline. The CDR3 protein is CASSSPGQPQHF. DNA of the CDR3: TGTGCCAGCAGTTCGCCGGGGCAGCCCCAGCATTTT.

V is TRBV7-8 and J is TRBJ2-3, with D uncertain. The CDR3 runs 14 residues. The germline CDR1 and CDR2 sequences are SGHVS and FQNEAQ. The V end lost 5 bases, the J end lost 4 bases, and 13 bases lay between the germline ends. The CDR3 loop is CASSGHATSDTQYF. The CDR3 nucleotides are TGTGCCAGCAGCGGCCACGCAACCTCAGATACGCAGTATTTT.

J is TRBJ1-4 and V is TRBV12-3 or TRBV12-4; weak D call: TRBD1 (5 bases). Trimming cost V 6 bases and J 7 bases, with 9 bases left between them. The length of the CDR3 is 12 residues. The CDR3 nucleotides read TGTGCCAGCAGGGGCGGGGGTGAAAAACTGTTTTTT. Protein sequence: CASRGGGEKLFF.

The V gene is TRBV19, the J gene TRBJ1-5, with 7 bases fitting TRBD1. Unmatched junction bases numbered 4, after V lost 3 bases and J lost 5 bases. This CDR3 is built from 14 residues. Germline V gene lookup returns CDR1 LNHDA and CDR2 SQIVND (reference sequence). In DNA form, the CDR3 reads TGTGCCAGTAGTATCCCACAGGGGTATCAGCCCCAGCATTTT. It translates to CASSIPQGYQPQHF.

The rearrangement links TRBV28 to TRBJ1-2; the D gene is possibly TRBD1 (6 bases). V was pared by 6 bases and J by 4 bases, with 15 bases between. Germline V CDR1 and CDR2: MDHEN, SYDVKM. There are 14 residues in the CDR3. In DNA form, the CDR3 reads TGTGCCAGCAGCACTTCCGGGACACCCTATGGCTACACCTTC. This encodes CASSTSGTPYGYTF.

V gene TRBV12-5 combines with J gene TRBJ2-5; TRBD2 matches at 7 bases. J lost 5 bases, V lost 5 bases, and 11 bases had no gene match. The CDR3 contains 15 residues. Germline CDR1 reads LGHNT; CDR2 reads FRNRAP. The CDR3 here is CASGPDGREWETQYF. CDR3 DNA sequence: TGTGCTAGTGGTCCAGATGGGCGGGAGTGGGAGACCCAGTACTTC.

The genes are TRBV7-9 and TRBJ1-2, with D unresolved. Trimming removed 1 base at V and 6 bases at J, with 12 bases between. Germline assignment: CDR1 SEHNR and CDR2 FQNEAQ (reference sequence). This CDR3 comprises 14 residues. CDR3 sequence reads: CASSLVVGGDGYTF. The CDR3 coding sequence is TGTGCCAGCAGCTTAGTGGTAGGAGGAGATGGCTACACCTTC.

The chain has TRBV6-1 and TRBJ1-3, with 7 positions matching TRBD1. Germline V gene data show CDR1 as MNHNS and CDR2 as SASEGT. The CDR3 runs 14 residues. The CDR3: CATRQGNSGNTIYF. CDR3 in DNA: TGTGCAACCCGACAGGGCAACTCTGGAAACACCATATATTTT.

The J gene is TRBJ2-2, the V gene TRBV2, with 9 nucleotides matching TRBD1. Per germline, CDR1 SNHLY and CDR2 FYNNEI. The CDR3 length is 14 residues. Losses at the gene ends were 7 bases for V and 5 bases for J; bases not matched to a gene: 5. The CDR3 here is CASTETGGTGELFF. DNA of the CDR3: TGTGCCAGCACCGAGACAGGGGGTACCGGGGAGCTGTTTTTT.

This chain links TRBV4-1 with TRBJ2-1; TRBD2 aligns across 16 bases. V dropped 4 bases and J dropped 1; count of bases not matched to a gene: 7. CDR1 is MGHRA, CDR2 YSYEKL, per germline. The CDR3 is made up of 19 amino acids. The CDR3 region is CASSPLGLAGGRSYNEQFF. For the CDR3, the DNA is TGCGCCAGCAGCCCTCTGGGACTAGCGGGGGGGCGGTCCTACAATGAGCAGTTCTTC.

This rearrangement joins TRBV10-2 to TRBJ1-5; D perhaps matches TRBD1 (5 bases). V lost 0 bases and J lost 6, with 24 bases in between. CDR1 and CDR2 from the germline V gene are WSHSY and SAAADI. CDR3 length: 19 residues. The CDR3 coding sequence is TGCGCCAGCAGTGAGTCGACGGGGCCCCTATCGGGGGGGGGTCAGCCCCAGCATTTT. It codes for CASSESTGPLSGGGQPQHF.

The chain links TRBV2 to TRBJ2-3; perhaps TRBD2 as D (5 bases). CDR1 and CDR2 from the germline V gene are SNHLY and FYNNEI. This CDR3 is 13 amino acids long. Trimming removed 7 bases at V and 0 bases at J, with 8 bases between. CDR3 sequence reads: CASKEGSTDTQYF. Here the CDR3 DNA reads TGTGCCAGCAAAGAGGGAAGCACAGATACGCAGTATTTT.

V is TRBV6-1 and J is TRBJ1-5; TRBD1 is a possible D gene (6 bases). V dropped 3 bases and J dropped 1 base, with 10 bases sitting between them. Per the germline V gene, CDR1 is MNHNS and CDR2 is SASEGT. There are 15 residues in the CDR3. DNA for the CDR3: TGTGCCAGCAGTGATAACAGGGCGAGCAATCAGCCCCAGCATTTT. Translation: CASSDNRASNQPQHF.

The J gene is TRBJ1-6, the V gene TRBV18; tentative D call: TRBD1 (6 bases). Trimming removed 2 bases from V and 7 bases from J, with 12 bases in between. This CDR3 is 15 amino acids long. Germline V lookup: CDR1 KGHSH, CDR2 LQKENI. In DNA form, the CDR3 reads TGTGCCAGCTCACCAACAGGGCAGGGGAATTCACCCCTCCACTTT. This encodes CASSPTGQGNSPLHF. Full variable domain (remainder filled in from reference TRBV18 and TRBJ1-6): NAGVMQNPRHLVRRRGQEARLRCSPMKGHSHVYWYRQLPEEGLKFMVYLQKENIIDESGMPKERFSAEFPKEGPSILRIQQVVRGDSAAYFCASSPTGQGNSPLHFGNGTRLTVT.

The chain has TRBV28 and TRBJ2-7; D is possibly TRBD1 (5 bases). The CDR3 length is 14 residues. The V gene's germline CDR1 is MDHEN and CDR2 SYDVKM. V was shortened by 3 bases and J by 2 bases, with 11 bases between the two germline ends. CDR3 sequence: CASSFQGNTYEQYF. The CDR3 nucleotides read TGTGCCAGCAGTTTCCAGGGAAACACCTACGAGCAGTACTTC.

This clone came up a few times. V and J are TRBV11-2 and TRBJ1-4; TRBD1 matches 8 bases. In germline, CDR1 is SGHAT, CDR2 FQNNGV. The ends lost 5 bases at V and 8 bases at J; junction bases unmatched: 16. This CDR3 has 17 residues. The CDR3 DNA reads TGTGCCAGCAGCCGCAGGGGCGGGACAGGCAGCATCGAAAAACTGTTTTTT. Translating gives CASSRRGGTGSIEKLFF.